The source of this T cell receptor (beta chain) is a study of T cell responses to AZD1222 COVID-19 vaccine. Study-wide results and caveats: At 160-218 and 743-854, vaccine-associated CD4 TCRs were dominant, and they spanned spike. Clonal diversity was possibly underestimated, and white British individuals and females predominated among donors. Baseline seropositives among AZD1222 recipients totaled only five or six.

Second doses at about 4 or about 12 weeks were pooled. V gave up 7 bases and J gave up 2 bases, with 15 bases separating them. The CDR3 is made up of 14 amino acids. CDR1 and CDR2 from the germline V gene are MNHEY and SVGAGI. TCRdb's copy holds only in-frame clones and misses some; the assay was immunoSEQ multiplex PCR. This table holds 97,000 or so clones, more than 85% found once. Of note for this clone: Antigen: not known.

The V and J genes are TRBV6-5 and TRBJ2-7; tentative D call: TRBD1 (6 bases). The source material was peripheral blood, sampled 28 days after the second AZD1222 dose. This receptor was taken from an adult who received the AZD1222 COVID-19 vaccine. The CDR3 coding sequence is TGTGCCAGCACCCTCGGGGACACAACCTACGAGCAGTACTTC. Encoded protein: CASTLGDTTYEQYF.